This TCR beta chain was recorded in a study of blood T cell repertoires in COVID-19. Authors' data handling: Nucleated cell counts were estimated from reference gene primer amplification. TCRdb keeps only in-frame clones here, not all; method: immunoSEQ multiplex PCR. That table furnishes V, J and clone size, whereas the DNA furnished D and trimming. The sample has some 200,000 clones; less than 90% are singletons. Trimming took 4 bases from V and 1 from J, leaving 14 bases between them. CDR3 length: 15 residues. Germline-derived CDR1 and CDR2 are SGHDN and FVKESK. The sequenced material came from peripheral blood. The TCR sequence derives from a man between 65 and 80 years old with acute or convalescent COVID-19. This sequence joins TRBV14 and TRBJ2-7; TRBD1 is a possible D gene (6 bases). In nucleotides, the CDR3 is TGTGCCAGCAGCCCCCAAGGAACAGGGTCCTACGAGCAGTACTTC. Amino acid sequence: CASSPQGTGSYEQYF.